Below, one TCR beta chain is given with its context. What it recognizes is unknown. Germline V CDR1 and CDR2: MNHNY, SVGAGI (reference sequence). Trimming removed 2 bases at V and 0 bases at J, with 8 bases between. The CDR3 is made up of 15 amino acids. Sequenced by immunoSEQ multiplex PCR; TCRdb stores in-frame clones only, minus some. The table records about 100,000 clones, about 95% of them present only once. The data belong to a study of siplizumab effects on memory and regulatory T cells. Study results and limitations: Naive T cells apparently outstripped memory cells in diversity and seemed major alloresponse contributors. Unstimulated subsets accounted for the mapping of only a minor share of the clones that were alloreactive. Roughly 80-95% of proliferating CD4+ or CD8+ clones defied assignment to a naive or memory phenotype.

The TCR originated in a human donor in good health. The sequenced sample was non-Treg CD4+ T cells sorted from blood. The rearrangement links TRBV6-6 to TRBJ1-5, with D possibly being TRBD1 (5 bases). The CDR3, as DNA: TGTGCCAGCAGTTACGGGGGAAATAGCAATCAGCCCCAGCATTTT. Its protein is CASSYGGNSNQPQHF.